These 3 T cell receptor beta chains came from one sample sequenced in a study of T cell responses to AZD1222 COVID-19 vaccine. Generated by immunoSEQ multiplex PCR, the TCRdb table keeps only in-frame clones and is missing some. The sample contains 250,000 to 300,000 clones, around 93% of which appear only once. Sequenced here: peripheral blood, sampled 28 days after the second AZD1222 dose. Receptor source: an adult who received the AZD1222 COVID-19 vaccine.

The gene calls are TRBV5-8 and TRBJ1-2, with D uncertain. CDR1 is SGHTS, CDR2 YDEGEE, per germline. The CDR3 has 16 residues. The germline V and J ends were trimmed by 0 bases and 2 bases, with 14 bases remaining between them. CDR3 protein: CASSLGGPRANYGYTF. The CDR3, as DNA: TGTGCCAGCAGCTTGGGCGGTCCGCGAGCGAACTATGGCTACACCTTC.

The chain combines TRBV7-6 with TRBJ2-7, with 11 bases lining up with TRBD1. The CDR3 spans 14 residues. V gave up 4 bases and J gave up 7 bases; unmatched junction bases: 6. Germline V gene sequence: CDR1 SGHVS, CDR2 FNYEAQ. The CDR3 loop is CASSSGQGAWEQYF. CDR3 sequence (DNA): TGTGCCAGCAGCTCTGGACAGGGGGCCTGGGAGCAGTACTTC.

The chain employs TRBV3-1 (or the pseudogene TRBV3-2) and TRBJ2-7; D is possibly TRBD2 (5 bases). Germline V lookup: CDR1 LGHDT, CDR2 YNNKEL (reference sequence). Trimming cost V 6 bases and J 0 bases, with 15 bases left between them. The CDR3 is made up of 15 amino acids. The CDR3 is CASSHSVLSSYEQYF. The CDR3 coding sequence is TGTGCCAGCAGTCATAGCGTTCTGAGCTCCTACGAGCAGTACTTC.